This T cell receptor (beta chain) was recorded in a study of T cells in Graves' hyperthyroidism and ophthalmopathy. General study results and limits: In the blood, most expanded thyroid clonotypes above 0.001 appeared as well.

The sample holds a few counts of this clonotype. The target antigen is unknown. Looked up from germline, CDR1 is MDHEN and CDR2 is SYDVKM. V was pared by 2 bases and J by 16 bases, with 24 bases between. This CDR3 is built from 15 residues. RNA transcripts yielded amplified TCR beta CDR3 regions. RT-PCR in the first round (using the HTBI primer set) targeted the TCR CDR3. TCRdb used MiXCR to reprocess the multiplex PCR reads, holding one entry per CDR3 protein. The sample contains 300,000 to 400,000 distinct CDR3 sequences, roughly 15% of which appear only once. Sequencing was performed on blood. The sequence was collected from a young woman with Graves' ophthalmopathy. The J gene is TRBJ2-4, the V gene TRBV28; unclear D gene. CDR3 in amino acids: CASSLTTPLTVPFYF. In DNA, the CDR3 is TGTGCCAGCAGTTTAACTACCCCATTGACGGTACCTTTTTACTTC.